These T cell receptor beta chains were read from a single sample in a study of long-term antiretroviral therapy in people with HIV. The assay was immunoSEQ multiplex PCR, and TCRdb's table has in-frame clones only and misses some. The top ten hold around 5.8% of the sample, which has fewer than 45,000 clones, about 80% seen once. This specimen consisted of unsorted PBMCs, obtained 3.4 years after starting antiretroviral therapy. These receptors all stem from a man aged 30 to 39 with HIV. Each CDR3 is given with its conserved first and last residue. The D gene is left open where the match is weak. Size values are once, few and many counts, or a class for expanded clones, and some rows have none.

J: TRBJ2-7
V: TRBV4-1
size: few
D: NA
CDR3: CASSQGESTEQYF
DNA: TGCGCCAGCAGCCAAGGGGAGAGCACCGAGCAGTACTTC

J: TRBJ2-1
V: TRBV6-4
size: NA
D: TRBD2
CDR3: CASSGSALAGGSNEQFF
DNA: TGTGCCAGCAGTGGCTCAGCCCTAGCGGGAGGTTCGAATGAGCAGTTCTTC

J: TRBJ1-4
V: TRBV28
size: once
D: NA
CDR3: CASSLVEGKLFF
DNA: TGTGCCAGCAGTTTAGTGGAAGGAAAACTGTTTTTT

J: TRBJ2-7
V: TRBV6-6
size: NA
D: NA
CDR3: CASTAGTGSSYEQYF
DNA: TGTGCCAGCACCGCAGGGACTGGGAGCTCCTACGAGCAGTACTTC

J: TRBJ1-2
V: TRBV5-5
size: few
D: NA
CDR3: CASSGAGQSYGYTF
DNA: TGTGCCAGCAGCGGGGCCGGACAGTCTTATGGCTACACCTTC

J: TRBJ2-7
V: TRBV5-5
size: NA
D: NA
CDR3: CASSLRTETLEQYF
DNA: TGTGCCAGCAGCTTAAGGACAGAGACCCTCGAGCAGTACTTC

J: TRBJ2-5
V: TRBV11-2
size: NA
D: TRBD2
CDR3: CASSLVLAGAQETQYF
DNA: TGTGCCAGCAGCTTAGTACTAGCGGGAGCCCAAGAGACCCAGTACTTC

J: TRBJ2-6
V: TRBV7-9
size: NA
D: TRBD1
CDR3: CASSWDRAGANVLTF
DNA: TGTGCCAGCAGCTGGGACAGGGCTGGGGCCAACGTCCTGACTTTC

J: TRBJ2-7
V: TRBV11-2
size: NA
D: TRBD1
CDR3: CASSLDGTVGYEQYF
DNA: TGTGCCAGCAGCTTAGATGGGACAGTAGGATACGAGCAGTACTTC

J: TRBJ2-7
V: TRBV27
size: NA
D: NA
CDR3: CASSLQGPIYEQYF
DNA: TGTGCCAGCAGTTTACAGGGCCCGATCTACGAGCAGTACTTC

J: TRBJ2-5
V: TRBV18
size: once
D: TRBD2
CDR3: CASSPDGGTETQYF
DNA: TGTGCCAGCTCACCTGACGGGGGGACAGAGACCCAGTACTTC

J: TRBJ2-7
V: TRBV6-5
size: NA
D: TRBD2
CDR3: CASGLGAGGYEQYF
DNA: TGTGCCAGCGGCCTAGGGGCGGGAGGTTACGAGCAGTACTTC

J: TRBJ2-1
V: TRBV29-1
size: NA
D: NA
CDR3: CSVFRGGNEQFF
DNA: TGCAGCGTTTTCAGGGGAGGCAATGAGCAGTTCTTC

J: TRBJ2-1
V: TRBV28
size: NA
D: TRBD2
CDR3: CASNILAEAYNEQFF
DNA: TGTGCCAGCAATATACTAGCGGAGGCGTACAATGAGCAGTTCTTC

J: TRBJ1-1
V: TRBV5-1
size: NA
D: NA
CDR3: CASSLGPEKLNTEAFF
DNA: TGCGCCAGCAGCTTGGGGCCAGAAAAATTGAACACTGAAGCTTTCTTT

J: TRBJ2-3
V: TRBV28
size: once
D: NA
CDR3: CASSSQGLRTDTQYF
DNA: TGTGCCAGCAGTTCCCAGGGTTTACGCACAGATACGCAGTATTTT

J: TRBJ2-7
V: TRBV6-6
size: few
D: NA
CDR3: CASSLTDRKSYEQYF
DNA: TGTGCCAGCAGCCTAACTGACAGGAAGTCCTACGAGCAGTACTTC

J: TRBJ2-7
V: TRBV11-3
size: NA
D: TRBD1
CDR3: CASSLVENFGTGTGEQYF
DNA: TGTGCCAGCAGCTTAGTGGAAAACTTCGGGACAGGGACCGGCGAGCAGTACTTC